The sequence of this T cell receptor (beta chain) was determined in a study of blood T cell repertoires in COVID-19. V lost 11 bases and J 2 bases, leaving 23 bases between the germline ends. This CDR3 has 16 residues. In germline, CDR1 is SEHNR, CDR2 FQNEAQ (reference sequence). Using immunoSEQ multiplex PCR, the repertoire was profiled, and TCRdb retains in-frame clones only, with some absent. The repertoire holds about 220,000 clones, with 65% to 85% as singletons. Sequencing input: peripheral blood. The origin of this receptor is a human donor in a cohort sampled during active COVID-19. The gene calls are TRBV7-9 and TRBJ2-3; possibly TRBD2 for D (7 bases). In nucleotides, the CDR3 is TGTGCCGGGGGGGGCCCCAGCGGGCTCACCACAGATACGCAGTATTTT. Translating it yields CAGGGPSGLTTDTQYF.